The source of this T cell receptor (beta chain) is a study of blood T cell repertoires in COVID-19 (dated by TCRdb to the early 2020s). For the wider study: Collaborator samples came from the United States, Italy and Spain and covered acute and convalescent phases of COVID-19. The material from the prospective study consisted of cDNA or gDNA derived from T cells, B-cell-depleted T cells, or PBMCs. Deeply sampled blood TCRbeta repertoires from subjects exposed to, actively infected with, or recovered from COVID-19 were included in the dataset. The repertoires were released in a freely available public database meant as a resource for research on the immune response to SARS-CoV-2. The samples were drawn from the first 160 participants of the ongoing ImmuneRACE study and from 950 to 1,500 subjects provided by 6 global collaborators. Sample metadata almost always included a de-identified subject ID, COVID-19 status, age in years and sex. Where available, HLA class I and class II types were taken from metadata supplied by the sample provider and were not determined by assay-based typing.

V loses 0 bases at its end and J loses 5 bases; junction bases beyond the gene matches: 6. Based on the germline V gene, the CDR1 and CDR2 sequences are MGHRA and YSYEKL. The CDR3 starts with the cysteine, ends with the phenylalanine, and has 15 residues. CDR3 DNA only is kept here, 45 bases in frame from base 1. Overall study results and their limits: The amount of clinical and demographic metadata varied by source and participant and was provided uncurated.

Turning to this clone: What this receptor recognizes is not known. Base qualities are missing; no much larger clone stands one base away.

The immunoSEQ Assay, a bias-controlled multiplex PCR, was used to amplify TCRbeta CDR3 regions from genomic DNA. As for how the authors treated the data: Nucleated cell counts per sample were estimated from amplification of reference gene primers within the assay. Sequence reads were collapsed and filtered to measure the absolute abundance of every unique TCRbeta CDR3 rearrangement. Productive Simpson clonality was computed per sample as the square root of Simpson's diversity index over productive rearrangements. TCRdb mirrors the immuneACCESS table, restricted to in-frame sequences. Some clones are absent from its copies; in checked studies, under half trace to an unresolved V gene, and the reason for the others is unknown. V, J and clone size derive from that table, while D and trimming were established from the DNA sequence. The sample includes 490,000 or so clones, with approximately 86% observed a single time. The ten top clones hold approximately 8.3% of the sample.

Participants in the prospective study were enrolled through a virtual design, were aged roughly 18 to 90 years, and lived in roughly 24 United States geographic areas. In the prospective study, participants were assigned to cohorts based on the clinical history participants reported in a screening survey and a study questionnaire. Recovered participants in ImmuneRACE Cohort 3 were defined by two consecutive negative NP/OP PCR tests, clearance by a healthcare professional, or resolution of symptoms. Each participant in the prospective study had whole blood, serum and a nasopharyngeal or oropharyngeal swab collected by mobile phlebotomists. Participants in the prospective study had the option to provide additional blood draws and questionnaires over a roughly 2-month period. Before DNA extraction, blood samples from the prospective study were shipped at room temperature or frozen.

This clonotype was sampled from a woman in her fifties or sixties who had recovered from COVID-19. Sequencing used PBMCs or T cells enriched from blood (not recorded which). In this chain, TRBV4-1 is recombined with TRBJ1-1; 7 middle bases align to TRBD1. The CDR3 reads as follows: CASSQEKGARTEAFF. The DNA is TGCGCCAGCAGCCAAGAGAAGGGGGCGAGGACTGAAGCTTTCTTT.